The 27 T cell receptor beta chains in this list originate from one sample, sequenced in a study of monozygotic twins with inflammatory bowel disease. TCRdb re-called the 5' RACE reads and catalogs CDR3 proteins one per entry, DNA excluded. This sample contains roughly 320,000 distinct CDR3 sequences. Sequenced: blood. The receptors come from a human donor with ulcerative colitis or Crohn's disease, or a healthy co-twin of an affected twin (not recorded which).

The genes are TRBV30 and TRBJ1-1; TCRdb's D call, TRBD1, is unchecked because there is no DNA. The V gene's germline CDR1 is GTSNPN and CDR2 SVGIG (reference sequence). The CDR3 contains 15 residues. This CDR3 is CAWSPGGRVNTEAFF.

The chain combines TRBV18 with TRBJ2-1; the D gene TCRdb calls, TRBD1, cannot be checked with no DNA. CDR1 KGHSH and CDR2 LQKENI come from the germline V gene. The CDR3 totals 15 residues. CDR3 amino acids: CATTKGARRYNEQFF.

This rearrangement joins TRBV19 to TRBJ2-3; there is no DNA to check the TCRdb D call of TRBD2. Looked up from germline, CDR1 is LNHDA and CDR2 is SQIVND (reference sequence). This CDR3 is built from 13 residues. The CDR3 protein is CASSTRGTDTQYF.

The CDR3 reads CASSQNRGQDSGGYTF. The chain has TRBV5-1 and TRBJ1-2; there is no DNA to check the TCRdb D call of TRBD1. Germline V gene sequence: CDR1 SGHRS, CDR2 YFSETQ. The CDR3 is 16 amino acids.

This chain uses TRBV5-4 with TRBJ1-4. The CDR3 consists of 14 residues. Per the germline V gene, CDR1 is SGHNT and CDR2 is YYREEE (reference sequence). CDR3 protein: CASSLWTNNEKLFF.

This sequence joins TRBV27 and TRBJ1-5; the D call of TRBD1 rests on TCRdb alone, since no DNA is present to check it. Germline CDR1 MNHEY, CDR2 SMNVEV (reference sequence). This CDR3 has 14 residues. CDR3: CASRPGEILQPQHF.

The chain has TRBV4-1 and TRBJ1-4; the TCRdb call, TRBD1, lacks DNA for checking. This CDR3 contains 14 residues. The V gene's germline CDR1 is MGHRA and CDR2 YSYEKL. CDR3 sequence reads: CASSQGGAGEKLFF.

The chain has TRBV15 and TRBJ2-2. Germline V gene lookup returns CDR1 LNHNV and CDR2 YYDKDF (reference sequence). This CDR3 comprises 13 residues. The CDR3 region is CATSRVGFGELFF.

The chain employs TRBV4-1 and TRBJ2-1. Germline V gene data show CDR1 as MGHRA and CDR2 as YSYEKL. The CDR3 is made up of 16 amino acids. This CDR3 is CASSQVDLFTYNEQFF.

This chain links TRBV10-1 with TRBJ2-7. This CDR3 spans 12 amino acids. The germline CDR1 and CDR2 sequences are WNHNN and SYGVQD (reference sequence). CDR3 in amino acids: CASSEVSDEQYF.

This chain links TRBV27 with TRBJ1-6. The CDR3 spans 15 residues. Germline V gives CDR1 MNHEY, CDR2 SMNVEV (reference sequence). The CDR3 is CASSFRQNNNSPLHF.

The CDR3 spells CASTSPKGTGVNEQFF. This rearrangement joins TRBV27 to TRBJ2-1; TCRdb returns TRBD1, unconfirmable since there is no DNA. Germline V CDR1 and CDR2: MNHEY, SMNVEV (reference sequence). The CDR3 loop spans 16 amino acids.

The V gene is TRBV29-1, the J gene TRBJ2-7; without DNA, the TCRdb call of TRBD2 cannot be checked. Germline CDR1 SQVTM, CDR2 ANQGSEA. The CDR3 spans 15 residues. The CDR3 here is CSVLGLAGNSYEQYF.

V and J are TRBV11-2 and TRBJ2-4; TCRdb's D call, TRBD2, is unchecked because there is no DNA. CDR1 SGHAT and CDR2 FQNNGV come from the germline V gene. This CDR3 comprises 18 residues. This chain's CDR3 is CASSPSLGTSSAKNIQYF. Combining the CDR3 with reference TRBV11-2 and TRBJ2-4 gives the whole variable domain EAGVAQSPRYKIIEKRQSVAFWCNPISGHATLYWYQQILGQGPKLLIQFQNNGVVDDSQLPKDRFSAERLKGVDSTLKIQPAKLEDSAVYLCASSPSLGTSSAKNIQYFGAGTRLSVL.

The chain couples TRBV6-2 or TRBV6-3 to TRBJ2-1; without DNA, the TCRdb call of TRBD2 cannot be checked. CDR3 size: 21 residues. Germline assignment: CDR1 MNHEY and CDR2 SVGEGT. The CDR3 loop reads CASSYSPHGTSGFSSYNEQFF.

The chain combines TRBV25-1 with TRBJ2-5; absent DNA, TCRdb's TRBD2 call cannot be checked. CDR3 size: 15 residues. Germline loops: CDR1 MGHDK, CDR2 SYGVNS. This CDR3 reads CASSAGLAVTETQYF.

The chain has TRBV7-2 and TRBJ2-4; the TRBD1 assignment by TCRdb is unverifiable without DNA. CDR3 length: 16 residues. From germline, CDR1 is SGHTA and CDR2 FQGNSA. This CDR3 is CASSFGQGVAKNIQYF.

This chain's CDR3 is CASAPGANVLTF. The chain carries TRBV12-3 or TRBV12-4 and TRBJ2-6. CDR3 length equals 12 residues.

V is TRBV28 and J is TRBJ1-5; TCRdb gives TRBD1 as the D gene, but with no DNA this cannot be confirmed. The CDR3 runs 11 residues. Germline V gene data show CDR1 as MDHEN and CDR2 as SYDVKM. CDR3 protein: CASSIQGTQHF.

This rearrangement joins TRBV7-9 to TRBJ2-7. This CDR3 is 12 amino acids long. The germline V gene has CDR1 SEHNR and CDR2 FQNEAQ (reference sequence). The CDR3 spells CASSLFVDEQYF.

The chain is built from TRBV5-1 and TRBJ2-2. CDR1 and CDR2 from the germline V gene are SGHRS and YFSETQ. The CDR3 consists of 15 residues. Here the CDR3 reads CASSLDGQATGELFF.

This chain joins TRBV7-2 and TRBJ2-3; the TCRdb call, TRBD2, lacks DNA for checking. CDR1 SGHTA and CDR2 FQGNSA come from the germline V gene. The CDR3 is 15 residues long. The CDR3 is CASSRTSGTTDTQYF.

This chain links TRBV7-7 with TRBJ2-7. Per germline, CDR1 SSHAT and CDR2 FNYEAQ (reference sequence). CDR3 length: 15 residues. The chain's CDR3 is CASSLVPRIPYEQYF.

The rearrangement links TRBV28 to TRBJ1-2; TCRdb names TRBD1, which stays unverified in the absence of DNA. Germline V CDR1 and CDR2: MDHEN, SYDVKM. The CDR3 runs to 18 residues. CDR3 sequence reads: CASSSPNRGGGRPYGYTF.

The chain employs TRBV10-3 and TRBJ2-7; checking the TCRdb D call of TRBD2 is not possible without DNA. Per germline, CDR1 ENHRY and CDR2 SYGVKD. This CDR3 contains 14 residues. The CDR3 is CAIRSTSRNYEQYF.

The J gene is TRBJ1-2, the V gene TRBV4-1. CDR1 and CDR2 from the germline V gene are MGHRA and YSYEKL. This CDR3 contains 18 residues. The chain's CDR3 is CASSQGLTGGTHNYGYTF.

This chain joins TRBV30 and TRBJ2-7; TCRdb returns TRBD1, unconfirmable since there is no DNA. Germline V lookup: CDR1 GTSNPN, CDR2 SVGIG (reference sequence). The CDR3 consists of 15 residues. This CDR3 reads CAWSAGVGRSYEQYF. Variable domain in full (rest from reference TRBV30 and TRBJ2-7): SQTIHQWPATLVQPVGSPLSLECTVEGTSNPNLYWYRQAAGRGLQLLFYSVGIGQISSEVPQNLSASRPQDRQFILSSKKLLLSDSGFYLCAWSAGVGRSYEQYFGPGTRLTVT.